The rows below give T cell receptor beta chains drawn from one sample of a study of T-cell memory formation after mild COVID-19. One entry per CDR3 protein results from TCRdb running MiXCR on the 5' RACE reads. This repertoire shows roughly 80,000 distinct CDR3 sequences, roughly 23% found once; its top ten account for less than 55%. Sequences were obtained from PBMCs or a T cell subset sorted from them (not recorded which). The source is a man in his late teens or twenties who had mild COVID-19 (a few samples of this study predate the infection). Cell type and time point are not known. CDR3s leave out the opening cysteine and the closing phenylalanine or tryptophan. Clone size, where shown, is once, few, many, or a class for clones that have expanded.

clone_size j_call v_call cdr3_aa
- TRBJ2-1 TRBV9 ASRNRDNEQF
- TRBJ2-5 TRBV6-2/TRBV6-3 ASSEGTSGGETQY
many TRBJ2-2 TRBV7-3 ASSPTGPGELF
many TRBJ2-2 TRBV5-5 ASSFSSNTGELF
many TRBJ2-3 TRBV18 ASGTDTQY
- TRBJ2-7 TRBV29-1 SVEPAAVGPEQY
few TRBJ1-1 TRBV5-5 ASSLVAARNAEAF
few TRBJ2-5 TRBV7-2 ASKRTGGYTQEETQY
- TRBJ2-3 TRBV11-2 ASSSRGGVGTDTQY
- TRBJ2-3 TRBV6-1 ASSEPGSTDTQY
few TRBJ2-4 TRBV7-9 ASSQDTNIQY
- TRBJ1-6 TRBV6-5 ASSYSAGGAGFLNSPLH
few TRBJ2-7 TRBV6-5 ASRAGRAADYEQY
- TRBJ2-1 TRBV2 ASSEGVTRF
- TRBJ2-5 TRBV6-5 ASSYSSLGGETQY
- TRBJ2-5 TRBV6-2/TRBV6-3 ASSYKRQGLMETQY
- TRBJ2-2 TRBV25-1 ASSEYVGTGELF
- TRBJ1-1 TRBV20-1 SANIVGTEAF
- TRBJ2-7 TRBV12-5 ASGGGLDYEQY
- TRBJ1-6 TRBV12-3/TRBV12-4 ASSLGGRSYNSPLH
- TRBJ2-1 TRBV7-2 ASSLQGRSYNEQF
few TRBJ2-7 TRBV6-5 ASNSDYEQY